Reported below is one T cell receptor (beta chain). Its antigen is unidentified. The data were obtained in a study of cytomegalovirus exposure and HLA in healthy donors. Study-wide findings and caveats: Analysis performed later found more than 15,000 TCR beta sequences associated with HLA alleles at 0.05 false discovery rate. A link between a missense DCLRE1C variant and TCR beta V- and J-gene trimming emerged from a later analysis.

The PCR made use of 60 Vbeta and 13 Jbeta primers. Assay used: immunoSEQ multiplex PCR; TCRdb lists only in-frame clones, some missing. The sample includes 100,000 to 150,000 clones, approximately 90% of them seen just once. The CDR3 runs to 15 residues. Sequenced: PBMCs. The rearrangement links TRBV21-1 to TRBJ2-7; the table names TRBD2, a call not compared with the DNA. TRBV21-1 corresponds to a pseudogene. The receptor was isolated from a woman between 25 and 40 years old in good health and CMV-seronegative. The CDR3 DNA is TGTGCCAGCAGCAGGACTAGCGGGACCCCCTACGAGCAGTACTTC. It specifies CASSRTSGTPYEQYF.